This entry features one T cell receptor beta chain sequence. Its target is not known. The CDR3 is 15 amino acids. Germline trimming cut 7 bases from V and 5 bases from J; bases unmatched to any gene: 8. Per the germline V gene, CDR1 is MNHNS and CDR2 is SASEGT. The sample belongs to a study of T cell repertoires in cytomegalovirus infection. Study-wide context: Public TCR beta signatures marked donors with CMV infection and the matching HLA.

Study-level results: Accumulated public TCR beta family frequency recognized individuals carrying CMV together with the relevant HLA. CMV-specific TCR beta clonotypes restricted by HLA-C were the ones dominating the ex vivo response.

Each CDR3 protein gets one entry after TCRdb re-called the reads with MiXCR. The sample shows 600,000 to 800,000 distinct CDR3 sequences, 24% of them seen only once. The specimen sequenced was CD8+ T cells from PBMCs. The V gene is TRBV6-1, the J gene TRBJ2-2; TRBD2 aligns across 9 bases. This receptor was taken from a human donor in good health (CMV status not recorded). Some clones in this sample may be carry-over from other donors' samples. In DNA, the CDR3 is TGTGCCAGCACCGAACGACTAGCGGCTACCGGGGAGCTGTTTTTT. Encoded protein: CASTERLAATGELFF.